Described below is a single T cell receptor beta chain sequence and its context. Its specificity is unknown. The data are from a study of T cell responses to AZD1222 COVID-19 vaccine. At the level of the study: Second-dose recipients at about 4 or about 12 weeks were treated as one pooled group.

The repertoire was sequenced with immunoSEQ multiplex PCR; TCRdb's copy has only in-frame clones and lacks some. The sample yields 75,000 to 100,000 clones, 75% to 90% seen once. V was pared by 8 bases and J by 5 bases, with 8 bases of the junction left unmatched. This CDR3 has 13 residues. Germline assignment: CDR1 MDHEN and CDR2 SYDVKM. Broader study findings: Distributed over spike, vaccine-associated CD4 TCRs predominated at 160-218 and 743-854. Females made up more of the donors, who were largely white British, and clonal diversity may have come out too low.

The source of this sequence is an adult in good health. The source was peripheral blood, collected on day 0 of AZD1222 vaccination. The chain is built from TRBV28 and TRBJ2-7; TRBD2 matches 8 bases. CDR3 amino acids: CASLGAGGNEQYF. CDR3 nucleotides: TGTGCCAGCTTGGGCGCGGGGGGAAACGAGCAGTACTTC.